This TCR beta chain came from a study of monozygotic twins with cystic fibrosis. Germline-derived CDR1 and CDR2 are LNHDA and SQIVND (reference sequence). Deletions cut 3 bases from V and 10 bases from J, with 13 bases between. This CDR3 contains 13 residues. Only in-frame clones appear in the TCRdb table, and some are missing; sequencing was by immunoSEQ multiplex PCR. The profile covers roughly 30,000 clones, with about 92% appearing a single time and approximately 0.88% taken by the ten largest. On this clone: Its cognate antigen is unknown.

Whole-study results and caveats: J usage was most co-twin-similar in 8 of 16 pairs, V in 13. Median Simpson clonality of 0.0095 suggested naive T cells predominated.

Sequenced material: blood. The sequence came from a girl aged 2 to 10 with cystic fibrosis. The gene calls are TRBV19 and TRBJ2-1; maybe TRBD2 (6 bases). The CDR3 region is CASSIGLPREQFF. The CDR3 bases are TGTGCCAGTAGTATTGGACTACCAAGGGAGCAGTTCTTC.